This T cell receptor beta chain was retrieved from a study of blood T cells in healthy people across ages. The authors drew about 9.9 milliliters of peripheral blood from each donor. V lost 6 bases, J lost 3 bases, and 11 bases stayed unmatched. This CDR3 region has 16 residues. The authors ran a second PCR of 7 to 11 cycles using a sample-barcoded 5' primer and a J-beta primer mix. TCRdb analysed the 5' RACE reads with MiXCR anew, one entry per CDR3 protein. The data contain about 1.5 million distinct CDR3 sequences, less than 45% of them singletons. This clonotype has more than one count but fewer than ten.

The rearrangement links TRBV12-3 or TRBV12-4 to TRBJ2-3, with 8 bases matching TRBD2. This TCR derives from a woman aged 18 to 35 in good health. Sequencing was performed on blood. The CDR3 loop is CASRGLGALATDTQYF. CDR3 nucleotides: TGTGCCAGCAGGGGACTAGGGGCATTGGCAACAGATACGCAGTATTTT.